This T cell receptor beta chain was observed in a study of CD8 T cells in ankylosing spondylitis. TCR beta libraries were made by quantitative 5'-RACE with molecular barcodes. TCRdb fed the 5' RACE reads into MiXCR, producing one record per CDR3 protein. The top ten clones hold approximately 4.6% of a sample with approximately 250,000 distinct CDR3 sequences, roughly 32% of them seen once. Study conclusions and caveats: What appeared characteristic of ankylosing spondylitis blood was a TCR beta motif of fewer than ten highly homologous variants. Peripheral blood held disease-linked clones only at relatively low frequency, and these were CD8+.

Turning to this clonotype: No antigen is known for it.

This clonotype originated in a male donor with ankylosing spondylitis or in good health (not recorded which). The sample comprised blood, either unsorted or a sorted T cell fraction (not recorded which).

Written as DNA, the CDR3 is TGTGCCAGCAGCTTGAACGCAGGGGGCTCCGGGGAGCTGTTTTTT. Its translation is CASSLNAGGSGELFF. V gene TRBV5-5 combines with J gene TRBJ2-2, with 8 bases fitting TRBD1. The trim removed 1 base at V and 6 bases at J, leaving 5 bases unmatched. The CDR3 is 15 amino acids. Germline V gene lookup returns CDR1 SGHKS and CDR2 YYEKEE (reference sequence).